One and the same sample provided the 15 T cell receptor beta chains below, sequenced in a study of T cells in women clearing cervical HPV infection (dated by TCRdb to between 2017 and 2018). Library preparation was by the immunoSEQ multiplex PCR assay. TCRdb mirrors the immuneACCESS table, restricted to in-frame sequences. Some clones are absent from its copies; in checked studies, under half trace to an unresolved V gene, and the reason for the others is unknown. The table held for this sample gives about 22,000 clones. The top ten clones comprise about 5% of the sample. Source material: blood buffy coat. The receptors come from a woman between 18 and 75 years old with a cervical HPV16 infection that either progressed to CIN3+ or cleared (not recorded which).

Of note for this clone: With the read ending 3 residues before the CDR3 end, the germline J gene is used to fill in that end. This sequence joins TRBV19 and TRBJ2-5; 10 bases align to TRBD2. Germline loops: CDR1 LNHDA, CDR2 SQIVND (reference sequence). The CDR3 is 14 amino acids. V trimming: 6 bases; J trimming: 7 bases; junction bases outside the gene matches: 8. Partial CDR3 DNA: TGTGCCAGTAGGCCAGCGGGAGGGCCAGGGACC. Its protein is CASRPAGGPGT. The CDR3 reads in full as CASRPAGGPGTQYF.

A word on this clone: The sequenced fragment ends 3 residues before the CDR3 boundary, so the rest is inferred from the germline J gene. The chain has TRBV5-1 and TRBJ2-1; 9 bases match TRBD1. The trim removed 6 bases at V and 8 bases at J, leaving 9 bases unmatched. The germline CDR1 and CDR2 sequences are SGHRS and YFSETQ. The CDR3 is made up of 14 amino acids. CDR3 bases read: TGCGCCAGCAACCCCGGGACAGGGACCTATGAG. Translation gives CASNPGTGTYE. The entire CDR3 protein is CASNPGTGTYEQFF. Looking up the rest from reference TRBV5-1 and TRBJ2-1 gives the full variable domain: KAGVTQTPRYLIKTRGQQVTLSCSPISGHRSVSWYQQTPGQGLQFLFEYFSETQRNKGNFPGRFSGRQFSNSRSEMNVSTLELGDSALYLCASNPGTGTYEQFFGPGTRLTVL.

CDR3 region: CASSLGQAYEKLFF. The CDR3 DNA, read in part, is TGTGCCAGCAGCTTGGGACAGGCCTATGAAAAA. The rearrangement joins TRBV5-8 to TRBJ1-4; the D gene is possibly TRBD1 (6 bases). The DNA ends 3 residues before the CDR3 does, and the rest of the CDR3 is filled in from the germline J gene. V was trimmed by 0 bases and J by 6 bases, leaving 9 bases between them. This CDR3 has 14 residues. CDR1 is SGHTS, CDR2 YDEGEE, per germline.

Partial CDR3 DNA: TGTGCCAGCAGCCCGAGGGGTCTAGCGGGAGGGTCTTGGGATGAG. It codes for CASSPRGLAGGSWDE. The entire CDR3 is CASSPRGLAGGSWDEQFF. V gene TRBV4-2 combines with J gene TRBJ2-1; 12 bases are shared with TRBD2. The read gets to within 3 residues of the CDR3 end, and the germline J gene fills in the rest. There are 18 residues in the CDR3. J was trimmed by 8 bases and V by 4 bases; bases with no gene match: 15. Germline V gene data show CDR1 as LGHNA and CDR2 as YNFKEQ.

This CDR3 is CASSTNIQGAEAFF. The part of the CDR3 DNA that was read is TGTGCCAGTAGCACGAATATACAGGGAGCTGAA. V is TRBV19 and J is TRBJ1-1, with TRBD1 as a possible D gene (6 bases). The CDR3 is cut off 3 residues early in the read; its end comes from the germline J gene. The CDR3 totals 14 residues. Germline CDR1 LNHDA, CDR2 SQIVND (reference sequence). V was cut by 6 bases and J by 6 bases, with 17 bases left in between.

Comment on this clone: Sequencing ends 3 residues short of the CDR3 end; the germline J gene provides the rest. The chain is built from TRBV29-1 and TRBJ1-1; 12 bases agree with TRBD1. Germline values: CDR1 SQVTM, CDR2 ANQGSEA. This CDR3 comprises 16 residues. J gave up 4 bases and V 3 bases, and 9 bases lay outside the gene matches. CDR3 bases read: TGCAGCGTTGAGTGGGACAGGGGGCCGATGGCCACTGAA. This sequence encodes CSVEWDRGPMATE. The complete CDR3 protein is CSVEWDRGPMATEAFF.

Worth noting for this clone: The read halts 3 residues ahead of the CDR3 end, with the missing end drawn from the germline J gene. The chain combines TRBV5-1 with TRBJ1-2; TRBD1 might be the D (5 bases). The V gene's germline CDR1 is SGHRS and CDR2 YFSETQ. Trimming removed 5 bases from V and 1 base from J, with 12 bases in between. The CDR3 contains 14 residues. The CDR3 protein is CASSGDGGNYGYTF. The sequenced CDR3 bases are TGCGCCAGCAGTGGGGACGGGGGTAACTATGGC.

A note on this clone: The CDR3 end lies 3 residues beyond the end of the read and is filled in from the germline J gene. This rearrangement joins TRBV5-1 to TRBJ2-3, with TRBD1 matching 7 bases. The CDR3 extends over 14 amino acids. The germline CDR1 and CDR2 sequences are SGHRS and YFSETQ. CDR3: CASNRDSGQETQYF. The CDR3 bases that were read are TGCGCCAGCAATAGGGACAGTGGCCAAGAGACG.

About this clone itself: The CDR3 is cut off 3 residues early in the read; its end comes from the germline J gene. The chain employs TRBV19 and TRBJ2-3, with a tentative D call TRBD2 (5 bases). This CDR3 comprises 16 residues. The germline CDR1 and CDR2 sequences are LNHDA and SQIVND (reference sequence). V lost 7 bases and J lost 1, with 18 bases in between. Here the CDR3 reads CASTAHANGGTDTQYF. CDR3 DNA (partial): TGTGCCAGTACCGCCCATGCCAACGGGGGCACAGATACG. The whole variable domain, filled in from reference TRBV19 and TRBJ2-3, reads DGGITQSPKYLFRKEGQNVTLSCEQNLNHDAMYWYRQDPGQGLRLIYYSQIVNDFQKGDIAEGYSVSREKKESFPLTVTSAQKNPTAFYLCASTAHANGGTDTQYFGPGTRLTVL.

As to this clone: The read falls 3 residues short of the CDR3 end, and the missing part is taken from the germline J gene. The genes are TRBV29-1 and TRBJ2-3; D is possibly TRBD2 (5 bases). Germline lookup yields CDR1 SQVTM and CDR2 ANQGSEA. This CDR3 comprises 17 residues. V gave up 0 bases and J gave up 1 base, with 17 bases separating them. CDR3 DNA (partial): TGCAGCGTTGAAGATTATGGTCAGACGAGGGGCACAGATACG. It encodes CSVEDYGQTRGTDT. The full CDR3 sequence reads CSVEDYGQTRGTDTQYF.

For this clone: The read terminates 3 residues before the CDR3 end, so the remaining end is supplied by the germline J gene. The rearrangement uses TRBV19 and TRBJ1-2, with TRBD1 matching over 9 bases. This CDR3 has 14 amino acids. Germline values: CDR1 LNHDA, CDR2 SQIVND (reference sequence). The chain's CDR3 is CASSRDRDYNDYTF. Incomplete CDR3 DNA: TGTGCCAGTAGTCGGGACAGGGACTACAATGAC.

The part of the CDR3 DNA that was read is TGTGCCAGTAGGCAAACCGGACAGGGGATCTATGGC. Translating it yields CASRQTGQGIYG. In full, the CDR3 reads CASRQTGQGIYGYTF. The V gene is TRBV19, the J gene TRBJ1-2; TRBD1 aligns across 9 bases. The missing CDR3 end, 3 residues past where the read stops, is filled in from the germline J gene. This CDR3 region has 15 residues. V was clipped by 6 bases and J by 4 bases; unmatched bases: 9. CDR1 is LNHDA and CDR2 is SQIVND in the germline V gene (reference sequence).

To note about this clone: Read coverage stops 3 residues before the CDR3 terminus; the germline J gene supplies the remainder. This chain uses TRBV20-1 with TRBJ2-7, with D possibly being TRBD2 (6 bases). The CDR3 has 14 amino acids. The V gene's germline CDR1 is DFQATT and CDR2 SNEGSKA (reference sequence). V was pared by 6 bases and J by 6 bases, with 21 bases between. The CDR3 reads CSAGDSTLRREQYF. CDR3 bases read: TGCAGTGCAGGGGACTCTACCTTACGTCGCGAG.

A note on this clone: Coverage ceases 3 residues before the CDR3 finishes, and the germline J gene fills in the end. The rearrangement links TRBV7-9 to TRBJ1-2; D is possibly TRBD1 (5 bases). The length of the CDR3 is 13 residues. Germline V gene lookup returns CDR1 SEHNR and CDR2 FQNEAQ (reference sequence). The CDR3 is CASSFYLQGDYTF. CDR3 DNA, as far as it was read: TGTGCCAGCAGCTTTTATCTCCAGGGCGAT.

Remarks on this clone: The CDR3 extends 3 residues past the end of the read, so its final part is completed from the germline J gene. This chain joins TRBV10-3 and TRBJ2-6, with TRBD1 identical over 10 bases. The length of the CDR3 is 17 residues. Germline loops: CDR1 ENHRY, CDR2 SYGVKD. V dropped 6 bases and J dropped 0; count of bases not matched to a gene: 5. The covered CDR3 bases are TGTGCCATCAGCTCCGGGACAGGGGCCTCTGGGGCCAACGTC. Translation: CAISSGTGASGANV. In full, the CDR3 is CAISSGTGASGANVLTF.